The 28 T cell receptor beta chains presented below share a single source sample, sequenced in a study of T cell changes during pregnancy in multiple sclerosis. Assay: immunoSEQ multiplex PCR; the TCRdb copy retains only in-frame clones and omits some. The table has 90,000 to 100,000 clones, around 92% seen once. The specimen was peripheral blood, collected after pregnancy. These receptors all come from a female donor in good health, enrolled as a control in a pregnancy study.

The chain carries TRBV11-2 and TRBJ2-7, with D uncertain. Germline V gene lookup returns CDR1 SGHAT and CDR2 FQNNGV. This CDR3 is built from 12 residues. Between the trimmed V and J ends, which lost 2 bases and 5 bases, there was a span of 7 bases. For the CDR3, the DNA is TGTGCCAGCAGCTTAAATTTCGACGAGCAGTACTTC. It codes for CASSLNFDEQYF.

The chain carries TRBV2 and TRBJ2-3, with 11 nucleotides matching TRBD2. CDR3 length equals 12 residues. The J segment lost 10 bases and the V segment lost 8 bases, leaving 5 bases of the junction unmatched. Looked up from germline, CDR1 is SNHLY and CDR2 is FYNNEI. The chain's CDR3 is CASSGTSGAQYF. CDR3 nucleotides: TGTGCCAGCTCCGGGACTAGCGGCGCGCAGTATTTT.

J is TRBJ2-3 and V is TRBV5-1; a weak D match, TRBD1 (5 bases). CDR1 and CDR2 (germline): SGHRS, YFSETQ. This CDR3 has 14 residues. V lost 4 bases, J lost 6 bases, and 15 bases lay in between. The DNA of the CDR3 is TGCGCCAGCAGCAGGGGCACCGTCGGGGATACGCAGTATTTT. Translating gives CASSRGTVGDTQYF.

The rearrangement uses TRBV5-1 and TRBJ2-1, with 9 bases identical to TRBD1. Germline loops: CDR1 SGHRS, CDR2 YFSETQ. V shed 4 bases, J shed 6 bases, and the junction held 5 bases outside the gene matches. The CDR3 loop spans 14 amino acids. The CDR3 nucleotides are TGCGCCAGCAGCGGGGGGGACAGGGCCAATGAGCAGTTCTTC. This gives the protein CASSGGDRANEQFF.

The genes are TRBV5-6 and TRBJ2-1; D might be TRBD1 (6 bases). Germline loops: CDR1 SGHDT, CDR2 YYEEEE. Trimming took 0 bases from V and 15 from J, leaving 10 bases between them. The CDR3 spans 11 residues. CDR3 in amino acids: CASSLAGDLFF. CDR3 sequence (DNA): TGTGCCAGCAGCTTGGCAGGGGATCTGTTCTTC.

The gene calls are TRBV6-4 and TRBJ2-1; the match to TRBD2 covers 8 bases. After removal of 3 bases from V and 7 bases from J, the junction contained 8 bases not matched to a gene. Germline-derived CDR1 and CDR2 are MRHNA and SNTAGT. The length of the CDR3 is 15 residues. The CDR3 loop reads CASSDAAGVGNEQFF. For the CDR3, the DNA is TGTGCCAGCAGTGATGCAGCGGGGGTAGGGAATGAGCAGTTCTTC.

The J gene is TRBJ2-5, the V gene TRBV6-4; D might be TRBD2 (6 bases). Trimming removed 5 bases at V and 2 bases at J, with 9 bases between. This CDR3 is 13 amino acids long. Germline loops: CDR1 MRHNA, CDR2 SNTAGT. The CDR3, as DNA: TGTGCCAGCAGTCGGGACTTACAAGAGACCCAGTACTTC. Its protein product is CASSRDLQETQYF.

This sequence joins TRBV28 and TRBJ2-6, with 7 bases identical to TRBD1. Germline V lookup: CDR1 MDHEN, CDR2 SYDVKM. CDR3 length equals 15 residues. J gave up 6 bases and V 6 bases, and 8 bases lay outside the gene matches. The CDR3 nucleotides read TGTGCCAGCAGCACAGGGGACAACGAGGCCAACGTCCTGACTTTC. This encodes CASSTGDNEANVLTF.

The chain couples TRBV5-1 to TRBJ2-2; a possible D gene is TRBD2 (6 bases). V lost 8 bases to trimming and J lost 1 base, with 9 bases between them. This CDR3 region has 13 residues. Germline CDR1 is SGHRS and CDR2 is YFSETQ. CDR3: CASHSGNTGELFF. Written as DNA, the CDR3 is TGCGCCAGTCATAGCGGGAACACCGGGGAGCTGTTTTTT.

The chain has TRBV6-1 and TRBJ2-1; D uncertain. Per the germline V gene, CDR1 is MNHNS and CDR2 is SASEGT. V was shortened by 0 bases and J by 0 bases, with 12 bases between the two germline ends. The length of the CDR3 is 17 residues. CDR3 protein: CASSEARTESSYNEQFF. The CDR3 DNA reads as TGTGCCAGCAGTGAAGCGCGAACTGAGAGCTCCTACAATGAGCAGTTCTTC.

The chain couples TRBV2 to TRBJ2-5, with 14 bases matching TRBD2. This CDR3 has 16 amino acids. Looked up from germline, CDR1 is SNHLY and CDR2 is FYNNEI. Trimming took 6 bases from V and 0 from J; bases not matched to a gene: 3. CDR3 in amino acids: CASRKGLAGDQETQYF. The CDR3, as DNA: TGTGCCAGCAGGAAGGGACTAGCGGGGGACCAAGAGACCCAGTACTTC.

As DNA, the CDR3 is TGTGCCATCAGTGAGCCTGGACAGGGATTGGGCACTGAAGCTTTCTTT. Protein: CAISEPGQGLGTEAFF. V usage is TRBV10-3 and J usage is TRBJ1-1; TRBD1 aligns across 8 bases. Germline trimming cut 2 bases from V and 4 bases from J; bases unmatched to any gene: 9. Germline V gene lookup returns CDR1 ENHRY and CDR2 SYGVKD. The CDR3 runs to 16 residues.

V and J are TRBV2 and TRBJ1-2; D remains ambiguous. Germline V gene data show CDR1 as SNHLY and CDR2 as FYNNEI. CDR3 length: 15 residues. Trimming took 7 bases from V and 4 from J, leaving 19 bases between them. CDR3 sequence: CASNGGSVPIYGYTF. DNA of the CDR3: TGTGCCAGCAACGGCGGTTCAGTACCCATCTATGGCTACACCTTC.

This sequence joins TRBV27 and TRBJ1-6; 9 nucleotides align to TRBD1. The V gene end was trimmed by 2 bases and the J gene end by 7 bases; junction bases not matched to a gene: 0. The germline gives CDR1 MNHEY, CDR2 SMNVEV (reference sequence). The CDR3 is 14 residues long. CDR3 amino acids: CASSLGTGNSPLHF. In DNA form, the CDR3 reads TGTGCCAGCAGTTTAGGGACAGGGAATTCACCCCTCCACTTT.

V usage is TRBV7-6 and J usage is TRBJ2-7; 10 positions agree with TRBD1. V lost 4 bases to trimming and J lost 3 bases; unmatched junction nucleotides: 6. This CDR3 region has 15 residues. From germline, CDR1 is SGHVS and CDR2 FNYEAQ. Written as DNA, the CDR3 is TGTGCCAGCAGCTCACCCGGGACAGGGGACTACGAGCAGTACTTC. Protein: CASSSPGTGDYEQYF.

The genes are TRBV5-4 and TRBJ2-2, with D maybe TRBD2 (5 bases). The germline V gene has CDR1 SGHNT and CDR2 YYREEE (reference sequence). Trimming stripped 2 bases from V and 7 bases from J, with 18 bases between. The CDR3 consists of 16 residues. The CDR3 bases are TGTGCCAGCAGCTTAGGGTGGGAGAGTCGGAACGGGGAGCTGTTTTTT. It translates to CASSLGWESRNGELFF. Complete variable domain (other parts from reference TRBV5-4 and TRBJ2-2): ETGVTQSPTHLIKTRGQQVTLRCSSQSGHNTVSWYQQALGQGPQFIFQYYREEENGRGNFPPRFSGLQFPNYSSELNVNALELDDSALYLCASSLGWESRNGELFFGEGSRLTVL.

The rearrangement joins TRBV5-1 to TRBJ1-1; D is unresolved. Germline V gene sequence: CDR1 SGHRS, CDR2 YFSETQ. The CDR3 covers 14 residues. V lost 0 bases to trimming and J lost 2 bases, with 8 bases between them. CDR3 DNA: TGCGCCAGCAGCTTGGGGCTCTTCAACACTGAAGCTTTCTTT. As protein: CASSLGLFNTEAFF.

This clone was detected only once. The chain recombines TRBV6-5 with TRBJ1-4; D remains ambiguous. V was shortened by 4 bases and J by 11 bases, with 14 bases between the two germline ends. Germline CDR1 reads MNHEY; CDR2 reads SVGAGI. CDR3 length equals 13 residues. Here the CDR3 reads CASSSLNARKLFF. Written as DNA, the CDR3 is TGTGCCAGCAGTTCTCTTAACGCTCGGAAACTGTTTTTT.

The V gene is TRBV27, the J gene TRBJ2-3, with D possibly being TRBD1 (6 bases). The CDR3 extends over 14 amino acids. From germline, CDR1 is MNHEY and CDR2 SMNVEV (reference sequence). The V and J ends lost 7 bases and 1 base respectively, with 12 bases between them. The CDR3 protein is CASTKGQRTDTQYF. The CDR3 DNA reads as TGTGCCAGCACCAAGGGACAACGCACAGATACGCAGTATTTT.

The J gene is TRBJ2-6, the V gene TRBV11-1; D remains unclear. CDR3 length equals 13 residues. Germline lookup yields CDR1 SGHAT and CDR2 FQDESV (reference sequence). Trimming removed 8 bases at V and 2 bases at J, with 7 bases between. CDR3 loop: CASLRAGANVLTF. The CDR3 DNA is TGTGCCAGCTTGCGTGCTGGGGCCAACGTCCTGACTTTC.

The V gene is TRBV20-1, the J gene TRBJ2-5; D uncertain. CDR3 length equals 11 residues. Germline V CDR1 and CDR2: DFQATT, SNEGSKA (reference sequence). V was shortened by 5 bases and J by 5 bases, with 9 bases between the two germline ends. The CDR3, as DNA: TGCAGTGCTCCCCTGGGCGAGACCCAGTACTTC. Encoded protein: CSAPLGETQYF.

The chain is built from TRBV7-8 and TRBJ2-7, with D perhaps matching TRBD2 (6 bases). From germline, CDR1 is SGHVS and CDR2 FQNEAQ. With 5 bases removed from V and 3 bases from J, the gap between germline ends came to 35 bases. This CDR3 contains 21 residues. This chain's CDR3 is CASSQAGMWRDGSQTFYEQYF. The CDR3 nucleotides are TGTGCCAGCAGCCAAGCCGGTATGTGGCGGGACGGATCACAAACATTCTACGAGCAGTACTTC.

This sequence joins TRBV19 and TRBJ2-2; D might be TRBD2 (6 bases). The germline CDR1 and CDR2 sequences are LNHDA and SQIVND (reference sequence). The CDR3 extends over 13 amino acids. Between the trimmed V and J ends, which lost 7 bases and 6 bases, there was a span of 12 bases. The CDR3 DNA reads TGTGCCAGTACCCCCGGGGGACCCGGGGAGCTGTTTTTT. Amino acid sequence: CASTPGGPGELFF.

In DNA, the CDR3 is TGTGCCTGGAGTACTAGCGCCCAAGAGACCCAGTACTTC. Its protein product is CAWSTSAQETQYF. The chain employs TRBV30 and TRBJ2-5, with 7 bases lining up with TRBD2. The CDR3 has 13 amino acids. The J segment lost 1 base and the V segment lost 2 bases, leaving 1 base of the junction unmatched. Germline CDR1 and CDR2: GTSNPN and SVGIG (reference sequence). The full variable domain, its missing parts supplied by reference TRBV30 and TRBJ2-5, is SQTIHQWPATLVQPVGSPLSLECTVEGTSNPNLYWYRQAAGRGLQLLFYSVGIGQISSEVPQNLSASRPQDRQFILSSKKLLLSDSGFYLCAWSTSAQETQYFGPGTRLLVL.

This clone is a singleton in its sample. The CDR3 DNA reads TGTGCCAGCAGCCAATTCGGGGGTGTAGGTTACGAGCAGTACTTC. Residues: CASSQFGGVGYEQYF. The chain employs TRBV4-2 and TRBJ2-7, with D tentatively TRBD2 (6 bases). The CDR3 has 15 residues. The V end lost 2 bases, the J end lost 4 bases, and 15 bases lay between the germline ends. Germline V gene data show CDR1 as LGHNA and CDR2 as YNFKEQ.

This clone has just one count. The DNA for the CDR3 is TGTGCCAGCAGCCCCCCTAGCACAGATACGCAGTATTTT. Protein sequence: CASSPPSTDTQYF. This chain links TRBV7-9 with TRBJ2-3; no reliable D call. The CDR3 has 13 residues. Per the germline V gene, CDR1 is SEHNR and CDR2 is FQNEAQ (reference sequence). V was cut by 5 bases and J by 0 bases, with 6 bases left in between.

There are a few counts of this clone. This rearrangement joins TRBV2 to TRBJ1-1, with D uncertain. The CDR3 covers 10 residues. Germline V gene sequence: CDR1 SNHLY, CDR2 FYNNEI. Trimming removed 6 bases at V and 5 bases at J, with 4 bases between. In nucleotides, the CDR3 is TGTGCCAGCAGCCTAACTGAAGCTTTCTTT. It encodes CASSLTEAFF.

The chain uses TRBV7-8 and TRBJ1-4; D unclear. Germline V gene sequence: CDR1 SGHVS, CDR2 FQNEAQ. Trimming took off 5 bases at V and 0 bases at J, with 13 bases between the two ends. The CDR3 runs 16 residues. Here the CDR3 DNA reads TGTGCCAGCAGCCTCCAGTACCAAGCAACTAATGAAAAACTGTTTTTT. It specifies CASSLQYQATNEKLFF.